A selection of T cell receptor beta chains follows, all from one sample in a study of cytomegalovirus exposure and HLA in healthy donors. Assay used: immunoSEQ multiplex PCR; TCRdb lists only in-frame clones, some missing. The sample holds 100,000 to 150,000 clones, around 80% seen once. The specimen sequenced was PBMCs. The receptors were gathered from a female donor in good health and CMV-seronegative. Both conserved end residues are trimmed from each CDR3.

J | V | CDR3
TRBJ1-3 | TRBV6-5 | ASSYRATSSGNTIY
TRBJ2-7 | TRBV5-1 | ASSLASGLAGESYEQY
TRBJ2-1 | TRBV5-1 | ASSPAGNILNEQF
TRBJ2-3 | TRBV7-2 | ASSLGRPGTDTQY
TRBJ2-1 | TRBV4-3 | ASSHLSGRDYNEQF
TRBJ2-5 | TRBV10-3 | AISDPSGGWWETQY
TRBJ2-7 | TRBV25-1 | ASSDRGAYEQY
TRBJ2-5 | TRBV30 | AWSPGGAETQY
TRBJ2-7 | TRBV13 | ASSLVLGREQY
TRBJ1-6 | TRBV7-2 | ASSSISGGGSPLH
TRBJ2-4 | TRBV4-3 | ASSQVQGIKNIQY
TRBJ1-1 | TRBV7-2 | ASSVNGREGNTEAF
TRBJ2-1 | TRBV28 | ASGGTGGNEQF
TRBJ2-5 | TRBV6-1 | ASSEVSRETQY
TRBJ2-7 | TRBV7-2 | ASSLVDGRSYEQY
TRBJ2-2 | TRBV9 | ASSGWGANTGELF
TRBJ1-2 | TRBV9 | ASSDYSLDRGYT
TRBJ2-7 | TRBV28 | ASSPLDRGSSYEQY
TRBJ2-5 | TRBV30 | AWDPGDQETQY
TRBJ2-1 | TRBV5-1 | ASSTGTGPYNEQF
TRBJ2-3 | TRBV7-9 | ASSLVYTDTQY
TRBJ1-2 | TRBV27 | ASSPRRRGFGYT
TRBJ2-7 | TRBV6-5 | ASSYSGRSSYEQY
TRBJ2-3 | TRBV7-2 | ASSFLAAGDTQY
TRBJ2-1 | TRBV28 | ASSFQGRPSYNEQF
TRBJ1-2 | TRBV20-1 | SVEVYGYT
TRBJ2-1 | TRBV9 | ASSNRGETYNEQF
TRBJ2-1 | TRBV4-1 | ASSVDPRGNEQF
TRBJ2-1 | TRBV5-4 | ASRTSGSSYNEQF
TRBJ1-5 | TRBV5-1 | ASSLYGYSNQPQH
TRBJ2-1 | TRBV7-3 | ASSLGGGEQF
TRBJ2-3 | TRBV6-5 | ASSRQGIHTDTQY
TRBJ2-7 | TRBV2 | ASSEALLWGQGADEQY
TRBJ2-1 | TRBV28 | ASSLWRQAGALLYNEQF
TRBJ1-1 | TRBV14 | ASSRRQGAREAF
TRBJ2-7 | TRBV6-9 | ASSLGREQY
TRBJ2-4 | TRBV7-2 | ASSLAGAGGHIQY
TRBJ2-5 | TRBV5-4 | ASSLDRPFQETQY
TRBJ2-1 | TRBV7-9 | ASSLARFEQF
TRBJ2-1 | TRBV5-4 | ASSPFGGYNEQF
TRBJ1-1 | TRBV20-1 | SAARNTEAF
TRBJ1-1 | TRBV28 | ASSSLDRAAGTEAF
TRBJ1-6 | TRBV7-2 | ASSLDRQGGWLGSPLH
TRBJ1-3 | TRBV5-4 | ASSSGTDGGNTIY
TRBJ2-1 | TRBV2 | ASSTPGAYNEQL
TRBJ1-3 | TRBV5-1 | ASSSDRGNTIY
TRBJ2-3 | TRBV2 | ASSWTGAVTDTQY
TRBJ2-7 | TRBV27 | ASSFGPPYEQY
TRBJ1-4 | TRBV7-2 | ASSIQGEEKLF
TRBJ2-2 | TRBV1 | TSSQGVELPNTGELF
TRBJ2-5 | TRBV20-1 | SKDRGETQY
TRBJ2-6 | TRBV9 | ASSVDPGHSSGANVLT
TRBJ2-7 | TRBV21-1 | ASSKRDRAAHEQY